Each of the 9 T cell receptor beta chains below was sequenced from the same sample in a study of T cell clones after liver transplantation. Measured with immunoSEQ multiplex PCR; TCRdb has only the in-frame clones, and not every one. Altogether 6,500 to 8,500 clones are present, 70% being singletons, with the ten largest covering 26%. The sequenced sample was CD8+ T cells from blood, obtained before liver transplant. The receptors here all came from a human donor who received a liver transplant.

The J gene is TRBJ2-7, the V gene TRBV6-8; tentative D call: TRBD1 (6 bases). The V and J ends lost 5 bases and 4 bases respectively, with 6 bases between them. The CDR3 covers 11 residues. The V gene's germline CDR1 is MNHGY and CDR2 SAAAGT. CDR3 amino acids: CASSGTYEQYV. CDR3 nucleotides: TGTGCCAGCAGTGGGACATACGAGCAGTACGTC.

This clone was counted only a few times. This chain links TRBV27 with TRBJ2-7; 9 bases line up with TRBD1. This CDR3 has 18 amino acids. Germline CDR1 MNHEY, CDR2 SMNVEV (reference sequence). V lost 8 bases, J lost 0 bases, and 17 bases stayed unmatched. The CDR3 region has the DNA TGTGCCAGCCCGTTACCGACAGGGGGGCCCTCAAGCTCCTACGAGCAGTACTTC. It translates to CASPLPTGGPSSSYEQYF.

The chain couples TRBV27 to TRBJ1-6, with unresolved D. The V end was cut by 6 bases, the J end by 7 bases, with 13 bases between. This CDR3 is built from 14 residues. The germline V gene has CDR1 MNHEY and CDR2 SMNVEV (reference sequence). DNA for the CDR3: TGTGCCAGCAGGACCACAGCGATCAATTCACCCCTCCACTTT. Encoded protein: CASRTTAINSPLHF.

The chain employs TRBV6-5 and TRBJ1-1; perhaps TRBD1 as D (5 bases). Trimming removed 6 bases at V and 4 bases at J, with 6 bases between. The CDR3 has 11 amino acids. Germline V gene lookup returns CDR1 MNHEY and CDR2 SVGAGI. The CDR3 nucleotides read TGTGCCAGCAGCGGGGGCACTGAAGCTTTCTTT. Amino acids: CASSGGTEAFF.

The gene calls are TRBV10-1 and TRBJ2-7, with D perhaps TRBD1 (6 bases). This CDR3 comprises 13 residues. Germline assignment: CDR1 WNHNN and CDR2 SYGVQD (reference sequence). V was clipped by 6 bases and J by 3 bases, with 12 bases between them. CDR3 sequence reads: CASREKGGYEQYV. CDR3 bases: TGCGCCAGCAGAGAAAAAGGGGGCTACGAGCAGTACGTC.

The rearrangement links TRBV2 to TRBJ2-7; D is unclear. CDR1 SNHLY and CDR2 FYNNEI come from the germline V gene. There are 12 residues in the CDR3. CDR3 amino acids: CASREGMGEQYV. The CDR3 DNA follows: TGTGCCAGCAGAGAAGGTATGGGGGAGCAGTACGTC.

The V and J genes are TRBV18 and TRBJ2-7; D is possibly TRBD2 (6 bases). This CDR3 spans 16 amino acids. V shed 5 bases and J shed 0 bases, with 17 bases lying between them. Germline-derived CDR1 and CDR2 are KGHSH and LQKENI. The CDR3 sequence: CASSSTGTADSYEQYV. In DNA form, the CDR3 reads TGTGCCAGCTCATCCACTGGGACTGCGGACTCCTACGAGCAGTACGTC.

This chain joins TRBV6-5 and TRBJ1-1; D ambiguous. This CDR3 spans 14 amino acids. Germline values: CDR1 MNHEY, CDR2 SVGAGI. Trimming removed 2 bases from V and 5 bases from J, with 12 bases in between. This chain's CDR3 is CASSYLDPSTEAFF. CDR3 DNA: TGTGCCAGCAGTTACCTTGATCCGTCGACTGAAGCTTTCTTT.

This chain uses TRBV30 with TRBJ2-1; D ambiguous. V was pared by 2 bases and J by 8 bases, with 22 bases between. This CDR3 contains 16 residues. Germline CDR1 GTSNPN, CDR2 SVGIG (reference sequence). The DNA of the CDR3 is TGTGCCTGGAGTCCCTCGACGGCCTGGAAATGGGATGAGCAGTTCTTC. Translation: CAWSPSTAWKWDEQFF.